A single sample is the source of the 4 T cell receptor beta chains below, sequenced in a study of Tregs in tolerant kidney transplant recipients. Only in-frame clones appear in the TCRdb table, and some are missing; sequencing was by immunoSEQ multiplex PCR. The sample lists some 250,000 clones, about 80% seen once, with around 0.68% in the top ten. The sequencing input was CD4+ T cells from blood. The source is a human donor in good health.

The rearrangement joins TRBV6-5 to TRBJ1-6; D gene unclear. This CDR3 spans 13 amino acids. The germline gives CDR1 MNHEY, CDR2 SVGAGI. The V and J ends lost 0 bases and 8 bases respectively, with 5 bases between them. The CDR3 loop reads CASSYSGYSPLHF. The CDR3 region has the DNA TGTGCCAGCAGTTACTCCGGATATTCACCCCTCCACTTT.

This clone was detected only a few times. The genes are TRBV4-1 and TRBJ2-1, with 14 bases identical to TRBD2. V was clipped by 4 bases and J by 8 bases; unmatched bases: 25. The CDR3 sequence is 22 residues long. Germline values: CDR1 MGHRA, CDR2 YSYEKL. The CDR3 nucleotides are TGCGCCAGCAGCCTCTTGGGACTAGCGGGAGTGTGGGGCACTCGTGGGGAATATGAGCAGTTCTTC. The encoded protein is CASSLLGLAGVWGTRGEYEQFF.

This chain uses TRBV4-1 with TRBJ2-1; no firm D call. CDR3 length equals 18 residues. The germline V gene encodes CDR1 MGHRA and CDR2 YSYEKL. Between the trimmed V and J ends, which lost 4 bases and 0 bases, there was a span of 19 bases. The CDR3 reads CASSRIGRVMSSYNEQFF. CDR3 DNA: TGCGCCAGCAGCCGAATCGGACGGGTAATGAGCTCCTACAATGAGCAGTTCTTC.

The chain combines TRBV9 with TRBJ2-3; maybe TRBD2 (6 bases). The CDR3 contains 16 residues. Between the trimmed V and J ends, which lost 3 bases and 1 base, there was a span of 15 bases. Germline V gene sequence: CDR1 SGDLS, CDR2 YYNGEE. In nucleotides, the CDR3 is TGTGCCAGCAGCGCGTTGTGGGGGGATGGCACAGATACGCAGTATTTT. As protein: CASSALWGDGTDTQYF.